Listed here are 20 T cell receptor beta chains from one sample, sequenced in a study of identical twins. TCRdb re-derived calls from the 5' RACE reads in MiXCR, one entry per CDR3 protein. The table lists roughly 200,000 distinct CDR3 sequences, 7.5% of them singletons. These data were likewise used in another study, on yellow fever vaccine responses in identical twins.

The sequencing input was memory (CD45RO+) T cells sorted from blood. Receptor source: a woman under 30 in good health.

V gene TRBV29-1 combines with J gene TRBJ1-5, with D tentatively TRBD1 (6 bases). This CDR3 has 13 amino acids. Germline-derived CDR1 and CDR2 are SQVTM and ANQGSEA. The V and J ends lost 7 bases and 5 bases respectively, with 15 bases between them. The CDR3 DNA sequence: TGCAGCGCGACCGGACAGAACCATCAGCCCCAGCATTTT. It yields the protein CSATGQNHQPQHF.

The CDR3 sequence is CASSQEVFPAGANVLTF. Written as DNA, the CDR3 is TGTGCCAGCAGCCAAGAAGTCTTCCCCGCTGGGGCCAACGTCCTGACTTTC. The chain is built from TRBV3-1 and TRBJ2-6, with D hard to call. V was shortened by 0 bases and J by 2 bases, with 11 bases between the two germline ends. The CDR3 runs 17 residues. Germline CDR1 and CDR2: LGHDT and YNNKEL (reference sequence).

This clonotype was detected only a few times. This sequence joins TRBV24-1 and TRBJ2-2, with D possibly called TRBD1 or TRBD2 (5 bases each). V lost 5 bases to trimming and J lost 6 bases, with 12 bases between them. Germline CDR1 and CDR2: KGHDR and SFDVKD. This CDR3 comprises 14 residues. CDR3 coding DNA: TGTGCCACCAGTGGGGACGGACACGCCGGGGAGCTGTTTTTT. Protein product: CATSGDGHAGELFF.

This clonotype has at least ten counts. V usage is TRBV5-4 and J usage is TRBJ2-7, with D maybe TRBD2 (6 bases). V lost 1 base to trimming and J lost 9 bases, with 14 bases between them. CDR3 size: 13 residues. CDR1 and CDR2 (germline): SGHNT, YYREEE (reference sequence). The CDR3 region is CASSLLGIGGQYF. The CDR3 DNA follows: TGTGCCAGCAGCTTGTTGGGGATCGGGGGGCAGTACTTC.

This chain joins TRBV19 and TRBJ1-1, with TRBD1 as a possible D gene (6 bases). Germline V gene sequence: CDR1 LNHDA, CDR2 SQIVND (reference sequence). The CDR3 totals 14 residues. V shed 1 base and J shed 7 bases, with 13 bases lying between them. In DNA form, the CDR3 reads TGTGCCAGTAGTATAGGCCGGGGGGCCATTGAAGCTTTCTTT. Its translation: CASSIGRGAIEAFF.

The rearrangement uses TRBV11-2 and TRBJ2-3; D unclear. Trimming cost V 6 bases and J 1 base, with 5 bases left between them. The CDR3 totals 12 residues. Germline CDR1 and CDR2: SGHAT and FQNNGV. The CDR3 nucleotides read TGTGCCAGCAGGGCTGGCACAGATACGCAGTATTTT. Its protein product is CASRAGTDTQYF.

This clonotype was found a few times. The chain combines TRBV5-1 with TRBJ1-1, with D possibly being TRBD1 (5 bases). This CDR3 spans 15 amino acids. V lost 7 bases and J 0 bases, leaving 16 bases between the germline ends. CDR1 and CDR2 from the germline V gene are SGHRS and YFSETQ. The CDR3 nucleotides read TGCGCCAGCTTCCCCGGGGGGGGAATGAACACTGAAGCTTTCTTT. Translated: CASFPGGGMNTEAFF.

The sample holds a few counts of this clonotype. This chain connects TRBV7-8 to TRBJ1-2; D is unclear. This CDR3 spans 15 amino acids. CDR1 is SGHVS and CDR2 is FQNEAQ in the germline V gene. V was shortened by 1 base and J by 2 bases, with 11 bases between the two germline ends. CDR3 loop: CASSLDRLRNYGYTF. The DNA for the CDR3 is TGTGCCAGCAGCTTAGATCGGCTTCGCAACTATGGCTACACCTTC.

At least ten counts were recorded for this clonotype. This chain links TRBV25-1 with TRBJ1-6, with 7 bases fitting TRBD1. In germline, CDR1 is MGHDK, CDR2 SYGVNS. The CDR3 loop spans 14 amino acids. With 6 bases clipped from V and 12 bases from J, the junction kept 11 bases outside the gene matches. The CDR3 DNA sequence: TGTGCCAGCAGAGACAGGGCCATGGGGGGACCCCTCCACTTT. Translated, it gives CASRDRAMGGPLHF.

This clonotype was found many times. The V and J genes are TRBV7-9 and TRBJ2-3; 7 bases line up with TRBD1. J lost 1 base, V lost 5 bases, and 3 bases had no gene match. The CDR3 length is 14 residues. Germline V CDR1 and CDR2: SEHNR, FQNEAQ (reference sequence). The chain's CDR3 is CASSPTGGTDTQYF. DNA for the CDR3: TGTGCCAGCAGCCCAACAGGGGGCACAGATACGCAGTATTTT.

This clonotype was recorded a few times. CDR3 amino acids: CASSEDGRRNQPQHF. The CDR3 region has the DNA TGTGCCAGCAGTGAGGATGGCAGGCGCAATCAGCCCCAGCATTTT. The rearrangement links TRBV2 to TRBJ1-5, with D hard to call. The CDR3 runs 15 residues. The germline V gene has CDR1 SNHLY and CDR2 FYNNEI. The V end was cut by 3 bases, the J end by 2 bases, with 11 bases between. The full variable domain, with the rest looked up from reference TRBV2 and TRBJ1-5, is EPEVTQTPSHQVTQMGQEVILRCVPISNHLYFYWYRQILGQKVEFLVSFYNNEISEKSEIFDDQFSVERPDGSNFTLKIRSTKLEDSAMYFCASSEDGRRNQPQHFGDGTRLSIL.

The rearrangement uses TRBV7-3 and TRBJ1-2, with D possibly TRBD1 on 5 matching bases. CDR3 length equals 13 residues. Germline lookup yields CDR1 SGHTA and CDR2 FQGTGA. V gave up 1 base and J gave up 8 bases, with 11 bases separating them. CDR3 DNA: TGTGCCAGCAGCTTAAAAAGGGGTTACGGCTACACCTTC. Translated: CASSLKRGYGYTF. The complete variable domain, with remaining parts taken from reference TRBV7-3 and TRBJ1-2, reads GAGVSQTPSNKVTEKGKYVELRCDPISGHTALYWYRQSLGQGPEFLIYFQGTGAADDSGLPNDRFFAVRPEGSVSTLKIQRTERGDSAVYLCASSLKRGYGYTFGSGTRLTVV.

Ten or more counts support this clonotype. The rearrangement uses TRBV5-1 and TRBJ2-7; D tentatively reads TRBD1 or TRBD2 (6 bases each). Germline values: CDR1 SGHRS, CDR2 YFSETQ. The CDR3 runs 15 residues. V was pared by 0 bases and J by 0 bases, with 10 bases between. The CDR3 loop reads CASSLDGGHSYEQYF. The CDR3 nucleotides are TGCGCCAGCAGCTTGGACGGGGGACACTCCTACGAGCAGTACTTC.

In this sample, this clonotype turned up many times. This chain links TRBV4-2 with TRBJ2-2, with TRBD1 as a possible D gene (6 bases). V lost 3 bases and J lost 1, with 9 bases in between. The CDR3 loop spans 15 amino acids. The germline V gene has CDR1 LGHNA and CDR2 YNFKEQ. The CDR3, as DNA: TGTGCCAGCAGCCACCCGGGACAGAACACCGGGGAGCTGTTTTTT. Translating it yields CASSHPGQNTGELFF.

Many counts were recorded for this clonotype. This chain connects TRBV6-6 to TRBJ1-5; no reliable D call. Trimming stripped 8 bases from V and 0 bases from J, with 8 bases between. The CDR3 loop spans 13 amino acids. Germline V CDR1 and CDR2: MNHNY, SVGAGI (reference sequence). In nucleotides, the CDR3 is TGTGCCAGCGTTGGAGTTAGCAATCAGCCCCAGCATTTT. The encoded protein is CASVGVSNQPQHF.

The gene calls are TRBV5-5 and TRBJ1-2; D remains ambiguous. The germline CDR1 and CDR2 sequences are SGHKS and YYEKEE (reference sequence). Between the trimmed V and J ends, which lost 0 bases and 7 bases, there was a span of 10 bases. This CDR3 contains 13 residues. This CDR3 reads CASSLVGSFGYTF. The CDR3 nucleotides read TGTGCCAGCAGCTTGGTAGGAAGCTTTGGCTACACCTTC. Looking up the rest from reference TRBV5-5 and TRBJ1-2 gives the full variable domain: DAGVTQSPTHLIKTRGQQVTLRCSPISGHKSVSWYQQVLGQGPQFIFQYYEKEERGRGNFPDRFSARQFPNYSSELNVNALLLGDSALYLCASSLVGSFGYTFGSGTRLTVV.

This clonotype was observed a few times. The chain joins TRBV27 to TRBJ1-5; a possible D gene is TRBD1 (6 bases). Trimming removed 0 bases at V and 0 bases at J, with 15 bases between. The CDR3 length is 18 residues. CDR1 and CDR2 (germline): MNHEY, SMNVEV (reference sequence). The CDR3 here is CASSLSGARVYSNQPQHF. The CDR3 region has the DNA TGTGCCAGCAGTTTATCGGGGGCCAGGGTGTATAGCAATCAGCCCCAGCATTTT.

This clonotype has ten or more counts. The rearrangement joins TRBV10-3 to TRBJ2-7; 7 positions agree with TRBD1. V lost 5 bases, J lost 2 bases, and 0 bases stayed unmatched. This CDR3 comprises 12 residues. Germline V gene data show CDR1 as ENHRY and CDR2 as SYGVKD. CDR3 DNA sequence: TGTGCCATCAGTACAGGGGCCTACGAGCAGTACTTC. The encoded protein is CAISTGAYEQYF.

The genes are TRBV6-2 or TRBV6-3 and TRBJ2-5, with D possibly matching TRBD2 (5 bases). CDR3 length: 13 amino acids. V dropped 7 bases and J dropped 5 bases, with 14 bases sitting between them. Germline CDR1 MNHEY, CDR2 SVGEGT. CDR3 DNA: TGTGCCAGCACCCTAAGCGGCGTGGAGACCCAGTACTTC. Protein: CASTLSGVETQYF.

There are many counts of this clonotype. The V and J genes are TRBV29-1 and TRBJ2-7, with 11 nucleotides matching TRBD2. The CDR3 runs 14 residues. Germline-derived CDR1 and CDR2 are SQVTM and ANQGSEA. Losses at the gene ends were 6 bases for V and 1 base for J; bases not matched to a gene: 5. The CDR3 here is CSVPRLAGSYEQYF. Here the CDR3 DNA reads TGCAGCGTCCCTAGACTAGCGGGATCCTACGAGCAGTACTTC.